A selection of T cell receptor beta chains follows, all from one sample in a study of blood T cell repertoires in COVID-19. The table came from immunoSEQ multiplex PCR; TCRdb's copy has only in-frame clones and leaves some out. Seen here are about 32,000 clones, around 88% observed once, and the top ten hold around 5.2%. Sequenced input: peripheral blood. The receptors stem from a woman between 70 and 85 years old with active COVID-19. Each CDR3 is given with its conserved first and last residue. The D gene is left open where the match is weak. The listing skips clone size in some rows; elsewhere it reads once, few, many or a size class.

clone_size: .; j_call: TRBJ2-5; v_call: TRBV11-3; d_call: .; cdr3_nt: TGTGCCAGCAGCTTACTGTACCAAGAGACCCAGTACTTC; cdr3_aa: CASSLLYQETQYF
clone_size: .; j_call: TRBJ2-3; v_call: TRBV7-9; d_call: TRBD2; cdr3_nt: TGTGCCAGCAGCCCGCTAGCGGGGGGAGATACGCAGTATTTT; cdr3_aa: CASSPLAGGDTQYF
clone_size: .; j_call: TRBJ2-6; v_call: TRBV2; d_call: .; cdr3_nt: TGTGCCAGCAGGGGTGGACAGTCTGGGGCCAACGTCCTGACTTTC; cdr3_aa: CASRGGQSGANVLTF
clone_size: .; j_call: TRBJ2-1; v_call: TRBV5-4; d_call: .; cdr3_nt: TGTGCCAGCAGCTTGGGTCCGGACAGTTCTTACAATGAGCAGTTCTTC; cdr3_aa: CASSLGPDSSYNEQFF
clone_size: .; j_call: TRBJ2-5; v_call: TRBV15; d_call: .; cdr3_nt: TGTGCCACCAGCGGACCTTTACTAGAGCGGACCCAGTACTTC; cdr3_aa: CATSGPLLERTQYF
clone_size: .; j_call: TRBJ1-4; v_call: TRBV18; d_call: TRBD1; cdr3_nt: TGTGCCAGCTCCCCATCCGGGACAGGGGAGGAAAAACTGTTTTTT; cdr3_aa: CASSPSGTGEEKLFF
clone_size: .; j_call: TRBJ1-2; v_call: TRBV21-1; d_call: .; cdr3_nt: TGTGCCAGCAGCGAACGGGTTAGGTATGGCTACACCTTC; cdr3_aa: CASSERVRYGYTF
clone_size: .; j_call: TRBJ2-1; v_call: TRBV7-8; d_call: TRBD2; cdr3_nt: TGTGCCAGCAGCCCCCCGGGCGGGGGGGGGTCCGGACAGTTCTTC; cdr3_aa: CASSPPGGGGSGQFF
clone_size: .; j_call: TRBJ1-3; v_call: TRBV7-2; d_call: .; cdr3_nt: TGTGCCAGCAGCTTCCTATGGGCCAGAGGAAACACCATATATTTT; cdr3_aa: CASSFLWARGNTIYF
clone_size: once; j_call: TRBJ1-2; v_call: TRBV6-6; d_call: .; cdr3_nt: TGTGCCAGCAGTTACTCCCGGGGCTACACCTTC; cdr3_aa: CASSYSRGYTF
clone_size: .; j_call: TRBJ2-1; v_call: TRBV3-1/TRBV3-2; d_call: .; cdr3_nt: TGTGCCAGCAGCCAAGTGTCGGGGGGCTCCCCGATGGTCTTC; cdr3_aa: CASSQVSGGSPMVF
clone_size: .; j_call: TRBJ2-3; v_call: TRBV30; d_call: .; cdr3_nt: TGTGCCTACACAACCAACTATGATACGCAGTATTTT; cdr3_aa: CAYTTNYDTQYF
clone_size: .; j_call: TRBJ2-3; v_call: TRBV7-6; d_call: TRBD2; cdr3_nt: TGTGCCAGCAGCTTAGGCCCCAGCGGGGGGGCGTCAGATACGCAGTATTTT; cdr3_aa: CASSLGPSGGASDTQYF
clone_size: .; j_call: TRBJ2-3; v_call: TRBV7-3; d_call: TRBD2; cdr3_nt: TGTGCCAGCAGCGCAGCGGGGGCAGATACGCAGTATTTT; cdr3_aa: CASSAAGADTQYF
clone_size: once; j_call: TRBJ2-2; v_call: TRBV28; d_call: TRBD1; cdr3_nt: TGTGCCAGCAGTCCGGGGACAGGGAGTCGCTGGTCCGGGGAGCTGTTTTTT; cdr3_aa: CASSPGTGSRWSGELFF
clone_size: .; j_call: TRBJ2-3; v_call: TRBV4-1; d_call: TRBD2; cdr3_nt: TGCGCCAGCAGTCGATCTAGCGGGGGGGCAGAAGATACGCAGTATTTT; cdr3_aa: CASSRSSGGAEDTQYF
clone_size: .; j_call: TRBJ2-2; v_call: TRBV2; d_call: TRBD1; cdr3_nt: TGTGCCGGTGGACAGGGGGCGAGAGGCGGGGAGCTGTTTTTT; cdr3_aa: CAGGQGARGGELFF
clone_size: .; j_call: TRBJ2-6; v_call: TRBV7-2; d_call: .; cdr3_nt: TGTGCCAGCAGCCGCCGGAGGAGCTCTGGGGCCAACGTCCTGACTTTC; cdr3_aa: CASSRRRSSGANVLTF
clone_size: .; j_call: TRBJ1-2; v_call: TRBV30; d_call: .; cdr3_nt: TGTGCCTGGAGTGTACCCCCGACTATAGGCTACACCTTC; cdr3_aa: CAWSVPPTIGYTF
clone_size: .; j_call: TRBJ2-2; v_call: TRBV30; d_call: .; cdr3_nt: TGTGCCTGGAGCAGGGGAAACACCGGGGAGCTGTTTTTT; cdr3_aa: CAWSRGNTGELFF
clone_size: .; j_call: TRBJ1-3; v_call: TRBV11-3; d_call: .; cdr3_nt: TGTGCCAGCAGCTTACGGACAGATAGTGGAAACACCATATATTTT; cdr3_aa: CASSLRTDSGNTIYF
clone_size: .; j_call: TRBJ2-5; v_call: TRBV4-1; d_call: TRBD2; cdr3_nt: TGCGCCAGCAGCCGACTAGCGGGGGGGCCGGAGACCCAGTACTTC; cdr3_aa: CASSRLAGGPETQYF
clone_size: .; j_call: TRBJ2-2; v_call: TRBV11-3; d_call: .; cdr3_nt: TGTGCCAGCAGCTTTTCGACAGGGAGGATGGCCGGGGAGCTGTTTTTT; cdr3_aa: CASSFSTGRMAGELFF
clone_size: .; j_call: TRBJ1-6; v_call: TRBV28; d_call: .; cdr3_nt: TGTGCCAGCAGTCGGCCCAGGGAGGCCCATTCACCCCTCCACTTT; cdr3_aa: CASSRPREAHSPLHF
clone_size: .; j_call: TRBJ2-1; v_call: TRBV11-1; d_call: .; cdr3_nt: TGTGCCAGCAGCGAAACCGGTGAGCAGTTCTTC; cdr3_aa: CASSETGEQFF
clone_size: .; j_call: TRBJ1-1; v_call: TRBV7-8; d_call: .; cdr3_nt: TGTGCCAGCAGCTCAAGAACAGGGTCTCTGAACACTGAAGCTTTCTTT; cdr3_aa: CASSSRTGSLNTEAFF
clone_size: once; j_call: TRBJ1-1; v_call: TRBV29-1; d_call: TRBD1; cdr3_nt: TGCAGCGTTGGGACAGGGGGAAATTTAATGAACACTGAAGCTTTCTTT; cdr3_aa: CSVGTGGNLMNTEAFF
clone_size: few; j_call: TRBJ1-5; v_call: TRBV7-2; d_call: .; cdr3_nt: TGTGCCAGCAGCCAAAGTGACAGTGATCAGCCCCAGCATTTT; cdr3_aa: CASSQSDSDQPQHF
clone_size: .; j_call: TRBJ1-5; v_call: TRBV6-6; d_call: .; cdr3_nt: TGTGCCAGCAGTTTAGGACAGTCCCAGCATTTT; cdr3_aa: CASSLGQSQHF
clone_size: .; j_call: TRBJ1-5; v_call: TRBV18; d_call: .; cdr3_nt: TGTGCCAGCTCACCGTCCTCAGGAGGTCATCAGCCCCAGCATTTT; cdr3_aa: CASSPSSGGHQPQHF
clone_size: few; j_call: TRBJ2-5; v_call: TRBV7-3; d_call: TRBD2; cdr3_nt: TGTGCCAGCAGCTTAAGCGGGGGGTCGGCTAGGGTAGCGGGGACAGAGACCCAGTACTTC; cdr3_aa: CASSLSGGSARVAGTETQYF
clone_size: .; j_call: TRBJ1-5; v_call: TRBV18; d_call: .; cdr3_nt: TGTGCCAGCTCGTCAGGGTATAGCAATCAGCCCCAGCATTTT; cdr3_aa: CASSSGYSNQPQHF
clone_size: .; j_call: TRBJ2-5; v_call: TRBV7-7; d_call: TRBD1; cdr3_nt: TGTGCCAGCAGCTTAGTCGACAGGGGAGGAGAGACCCAGTACTTC; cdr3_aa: CASSLVDRGGETQYF
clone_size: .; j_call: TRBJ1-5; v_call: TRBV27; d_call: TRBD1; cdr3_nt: TGTGCCAGCCGAGACAGGGCCAATCAGCCCCAGCATTTT; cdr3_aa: CASRDRANQPQHF
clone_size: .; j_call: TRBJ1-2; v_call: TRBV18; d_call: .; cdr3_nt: TGTGCCAGCTCAAGGGGGACGACTAACTATGGCTACACCTTC; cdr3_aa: CASSRGTTNYGYTF
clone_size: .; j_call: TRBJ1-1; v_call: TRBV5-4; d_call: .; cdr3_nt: TGTGCCAGCAGGCGGGGGCAGGACATGAACACTGAAGCTTTCTTT; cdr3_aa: CASRRGQDMNTEAFF
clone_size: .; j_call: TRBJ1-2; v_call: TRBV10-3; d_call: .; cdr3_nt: TGTGCCATCAGTGAGGAGGGATCCTATGGCTACACCTTC; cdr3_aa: CAISEEGSYGYTF
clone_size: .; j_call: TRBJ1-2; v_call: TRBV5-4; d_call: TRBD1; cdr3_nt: TGTGCCAGCAGCCCCGGGACAGGGATACACTATGGCTACACCTTC; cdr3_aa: CASSPGTGIHYGYTF
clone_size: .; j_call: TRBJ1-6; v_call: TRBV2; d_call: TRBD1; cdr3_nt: TGTGCCAGCAGTGAAAGGGTGGGGACAGGACATAATTCACCCCTCCACTTT; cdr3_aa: CASSERVGTGHNSPLHF
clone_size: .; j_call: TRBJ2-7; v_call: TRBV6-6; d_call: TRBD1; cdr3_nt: TGTGCCAGCAGTTACCCCGGGACAGGGAGGCACGAGCAGTACTTC; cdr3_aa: CASSYPGTGRHEQYF
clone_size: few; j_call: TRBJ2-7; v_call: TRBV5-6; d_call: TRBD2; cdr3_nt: TGTGCCAGCAGCCCCGGCGGGGGTTACGAGCAGTACTTC; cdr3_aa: CASSPGGGYEQYF
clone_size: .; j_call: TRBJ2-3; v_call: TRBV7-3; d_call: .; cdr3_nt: TGTGCCAGCACCGAGAGGGCAGGCGCCACAGATACGCAGTATTTT; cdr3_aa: CASTERAGATDTQYF
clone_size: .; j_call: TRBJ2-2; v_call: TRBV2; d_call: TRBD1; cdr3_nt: TGTGCCAGCAGTGGAGGGGGCCTGAACACCGGGGAGCTGTTTTTT; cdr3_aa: CASSGGGLNTGELFF
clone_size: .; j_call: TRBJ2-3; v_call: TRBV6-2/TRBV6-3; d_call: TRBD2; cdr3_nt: TGTGCCAGCAGTGCCCATAGCGGGGGGGCCATTAATACGCAGTATTTT; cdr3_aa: CASSAHSGGAINTQYF
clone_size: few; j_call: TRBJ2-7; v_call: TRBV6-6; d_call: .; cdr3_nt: TGTGCCAGCAGTTACTCCCTAATCTACGAGCAGTACTTC; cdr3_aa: CASSYSLIYEQYF
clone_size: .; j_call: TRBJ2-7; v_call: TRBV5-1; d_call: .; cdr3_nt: TGCGCCAGCAGCTTGTTGACAGGCTTTTCCTACGAGCAGTACTTC; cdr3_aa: CASSLLTGFSYEQYF
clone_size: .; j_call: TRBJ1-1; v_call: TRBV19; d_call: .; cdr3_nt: TGTGCCAGTAGTATGGCGGACACTGAAGCTTTCTTT; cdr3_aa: CASSMADTEAFF